The 30 T cell receptor beta chains below were found in one sample sequenced in a study of T cell responses to AZD1222 COVID-19 vaccine. The repertoire was sequenced with immunoSEQ multiplex PCR; TCRdb's copy has only in-frame clones and lacks some. The data show some 190,000 clones, 80% to 90% seen once. The material sequenced was peripheral blood, taken on day 0 of AZD1222 vaccination. These receptors were taken from an adult in good health.

V gene TRBV15 combines with J gene TRBJ2-3; D unresolved. CDR3 size: 16 residues. Germline V gives CDR1 LNHNV, CDR2 YYDKDF (reference sequence). Trimming took 2 bases from V and 3 from J, leaving 15 bases between them. In nucleotides, the CDR3 is TGTGCCACCAGCAGAAAGGAGAGGATCGCGACAGATACGCAGTATTTT. It yields the protein CATSRKERIATDTQYF.

This sequence joins TRBV7-9 and TRBJ1-6; no clear D. The CDR3 is made up of 16 amino acids. Germline V gene data show CDR1 as SEHNR and CDR2 as FQNEAQ (reference sequence). The ends were cut back, 1 base at V and 0 bases at J, with 7 bases in the middle. The CDR3 DNA follows: TGTGCCAGCAGCTTAGGGAAAAGCTCCTATAATTCACCCCTCCACTTT. This gives the protein CASSLGKSSYNSPLHF. Combining the CDR3 with reference TRBV7-9 and TRBJ1-6 gives the whole variable domain DTGVSQNPRHKITKRGQNVTFRCDPISEHNRLYWYRQTLGQGPEFLTYFQNEAQLEKSRLLSDRFSAERPKGSFSTLEIQRTEQGDSAMYLCASSLGKSSYNSPLHFGNGTRLTVT.

V usage is TRBV19 and J usage is TRBJ1-1, with D possibly matching TRBD1 (6 bases). The V end lost 1 base, the J end lost 2 bases, and 17 bases lay between the germline ends. Germline loops: CDR1 LNHDA, CDR2 SQIVND (reference sequence). The CDR3 totals 17 residues. The CDR3 DNA follows: TGTGCCAGTAGTATAGTCGCTTGGGGGCCTGGAAACACTGAAGCTTTCTTT. It specifies CASSIVAWGPGNTEAFF.

The chain carries TRBV12-3 or TRBV12-4 and TRBJ2-5; D may be TRBD1 (6 bases). The CDR3 is made up of 13 amino acids. V lost 5 bases, J lost 2 bases, and 9 bases lay in between. The chain's CDR3 is CASSQGQQETQYF. In DNA, the CDR3 is TGTGCCAGCAGTCAGGGACAACAAGAGACCCAGTACTTC.

This rearrangement joins TRBV7-9 to TRBJ1-1; a possible D gene is TRBD1 (6 bases). This CDR3 contains 14 residues. Germline values: CDR1 SEHNR, CDR2 FQNEAQ (reference sequence). V was shortened by 0 bases and J by 8 bases, with 13 bases between the two germline ends. CDR3 nucleotides: TGTGCCAGCAGCTTAGCCACAGGGACAAGCGAAGCTTTCTTT. Translated, it gives CASSLATGTSEAFF.

This sequence joins TRBV6-5 and TRBJ2-3, with 10 bases that match TRBD2. This CDR3 is built from 15 residues. V lost 5 bases to trimming and J lost 1 base; unmatched junction nucleotides: 3. Germline CDR1 and CDR2: MNHEY and SVGAGI. In DNA form, the CDR3 reads TGTGCCAGCAGTATAACTAGCGGGGGCACAGATACGCAGTATTTT. Protein product: CASSITSGGTDTQYF.

V is TRBV6-5 and J is TRBJ2-1; the D is unclear. The CDR3 covers 15 residues. Per germline, CDR1 MNHEY and CDR2 SVGAGI. Trimming took off 8 bases at V and 4 bases at J, with 18 bases between the two ends. The CDR3 is CASLLAPQGYNEQFF. The CDR3 region has the DNA TGTGCCAGCCTTCTCGCGCCCCAAGGGTACAATGAGCAGTTCTTC.

The gene calls are TRBV9 and TRBJ2-3, with D perhaps being TRBD1 or TRBD2 (5 bases each). The CDR3 is made up of 14 amino acids. V lost 4 bases to trimming and J lost 2 bases, with 11 bases between them. CDR1 and CDR2 from the germline V gene are SGDLS and YYNGEE. CDR3 coding DNA: TGTGCCAGCAGCTCCTTCGGGACCACAGATACGCAGTATTTT. Translated: CASSSFGTTDTQYF.

The J gene is TRBJ2-7, the V gene TRBV18; 8 bases line up with TRBD1. In germline, CDR1 is KGHSH, CDR2 LQKENI. The CDR3 loop spans 13 amino acids. J was trimmed by 3 bases and V by 3 bases; bases with no gene match: 1. Here the CDR3 reads CASSPDRDYEQYV. The CDR3 nucleotides read TGTGCCAGCTCACCGGACAGGGACTACGAGCAGTACGTC.

In DNA, the CDR3 is TGCGCCAGCAGCTTGTCACCGGATCGGAATTCACCCCTCCACTTT. Translating gives CASSLSPDRNSPLHF. The chain carries TRBV5-1 and TRBJ1-6; D unresolved. This CDR3 contains 15 residues. V lost 1 base and J lost 7, with 12 bases in between. Germline lookup yields CDR1 SGHRS and CDR2 YFSETQ. The full variable domain, completed using reference TRBV5-1 and TRBJ1-6, is KAGVTQTPRYLIKTRGQQVTLSCSPISGHRSVSWYQQTPGQGLQFLFEYFSETQRNKGNFPGRFSGRQFSNSRSEMNVSTLELGDSALYLCASSLSPDRNSPLHFGNGTRLTVT.

This sequence joins TRBV5-1 and TRBJ2-4, with D possibly being TRBD1 (5 bases). Germline lookup yields CDR1 SGHRS and CDR2 YFSETQ. The germline V and J ends were trimmed by 0 bases and 8 bases, with 12 bases remaining between them. The length of the CDR3 is 14 residues. Here the CDR3 reads CASSLVQGFDIQYF. The CDR3 DNA is TGCGCCAGCAGCTTGGTGCAGGGTTTCGACATTCAGTACTTC.

This clone showed up just a few times. This chain uses TRBV6-2 or TRBV6-3 with TRBJ1-5, with D uncertain. V was shortened by 2 bases and J by 0 bases, with 5 bases between the two germline ends. The CDR3 covers 14 residues. CDR1 and CDR2 (germline): MNHEY, SVGEGT. CDR3 protein: CASSYKNSNQPQHF. DNA for the CDR3: TGTGCCAGCAGTTACAAAAATAGCAATCAGCCCCAGCATTTT.

This rearrangement joins TRBV18 to TRBJ2-2; D is possibly TRBD1 (5 bases). V was pared by 1 base and J by 0 bases, with 9 bases between. Germline assignment: CDR1 KGHSH and CDR2 LQKENI. The CDR3 spans 16 residues. Here the CDR3 reads CASSPRGSANTGELFF. The CDR3 nucleotides read TGTGCCAGCTCACCACGGGGCTCCGCGAACACCGGGGAGCTGTTTTTT.

This chain uses TRBV10-3 with TRBJ2-5, with 7 bases matching TRBD1. The length of the CDR3 is 14 residues. CDR1 and CDR2 (germline): ENHRY, SYGVKD. V lost 10 bases and J lost 1; bases outside the gene matches: 9. CDR3 sequence reads: CATRQGQSQETQYF. The CDR3 nucleotides are TGTGCCACACGACAGGGACAGTCCCAAGAGACCCAGTACTTC.

This sequence joins TRBV7-2 and TRBJ2-2; maybe TRBD2 (5 bases). The CDR3 runs 18 residues. CDR1 SGHTA and CDR2 FQGNSA come from the germline V gene. Between the trimmed V and J ends, which lost 8 bases and 3 bases, there was a span of 25 bases. In DNA form, the CDR3 reads TGTGCCAGCCGGGGTTGGGGTCAGGAGAGAAGCGACACCGGGGAGCTGTTTTTT. This encodes CASRGWGQERSDTGELFF.

The chain uses TRBV5-4 and TRBJ2-7, with 9 bases matching TRBD2. The CDR3 runs to 17 residues. V gave up 2 bases and J gave up 0 bases; unmatched junction bases: 9. CDR1 SGHNT and CDR2 YYREEE come from the germline V gene (reference sequence). CDR3 residues: CASSFSSGGLSSYEQYV. CDR3 sequence (DNA): TGTGCCAGCAGCTTCAGTAGCGGGGGTTTAAGCTCCTACGAGCAGTACGTC.

This rearrangement joins TRBV25-1 to TRBJ2-3, with 8 positions matching TRBD2. J gave up 4 bases and V 7 bases, and 4 bases lay outside the gene matches. Per the germline V gene, CDR1 is MGHDK and CDR2 is SYGVNS. This CDR3 is 13 amino acids long. In DNA, the CDR3 is TGTGCCAGCAAGCGGGGGTCGGCAGATACGCAGTATTTT. It yields the protein CASKRGSADTQYF.

CDR3 amino acids: CASSVQGPGNTIYF. The CDR3 nucleotides read TGTGCCAGCAGCGTACAGGGTCCAGGAAACACCATATATTTT. The chain combines TRBV7-2 with TRBJ1-3; possibly TRBD1 for D (6 bases). CDR3 length equals 14 residues. V gave up 5 bases and J gave up 4 bases, with 12 bases separating them. Looked up from germline, CDR1 is SGHTA and CDR2 is FQGNSA.

This clone was picked up one time. This chain links TRBV14 with TRBJ2-5; 7 bases match TRBD1. This CDR3 has 18 amino acids. Trimming took 5 bases from V and 5 from J; bases not matched to a gene: 20. The germline CDR1 and CDR2 sequences are SGHDN and FVKESK. Here the CDR3 reads CASSYGTEFSAFTETQYF. As DNA, the CDR3 is TGTGCCAGCAGCTACGGGACAGAATTTTCTGCTTTTACGGAGACCCAGTACTTC.

The rearrangement links TRBV5-1 to TRBJ2-1, with 8 bases that match TRBD1. The CDR3 is made up of 15 amino acids. The V and J ends lost 3 bases and 5 bases, in that order; junction bases with no gene match: 7. Per the germline V gene, CDR1 is SGHRS and CDR2 is YFSETQ. The CDR3 is CASSSGQGFDNEQFF. The DNA for the CDR3 is TGCGCCAGCAGCTCCGGACAGGGTTTCGACAATGAGCAGTTCTTC.

This chain links TRBV6-2 or TRBV6-3 with TRBJ1-1; D unclear. The V gene's germline CDR1 is MNHEY and CDR2 SVGEGT. The ends were cut back, 4 bases at V and 4 bases at J, with 10 bases in the middle. This CDR3 region has 13 residues. This chain's CDR3 is CASSFLLGTEAFF. The CDR3 region has the DNA TGTGCCAGCAGTTTTCTTCTGGGCACTGAAGCTTTCTTT.

This sequence joins TRBV3-1 (or the pseudogene TRBV3-2) and TRBJ1-4, with D uncertain. Germline V CDR1 and CDR2: LGHDT, YNNKEL (reference sequence). Trimming removed 4 bases at V and 8 bases at J, with 8 bases between. This CDR3 region has 12 residues. CDR3: CASSLSREKLFF. The CDR3 coding sequence is TGTGCCAGCAGCCTATCGAGGGAAAAACTGTTTTTT.

The chain couples TRBV28 to TRBJ2-7, with 11 bases matching TRBD1. The germline V gene has CDR1 MDHEN and CDR2 SYDVKM. This CDR3 has 15 amino acids. Germline trimming cut 6 bases from V and 4 bases from J; bases unmatched to any gene: 8. The CDR3, as DNA: TGTGCCAGCAGCTTCCCAGGACAGGGGGCTTACGAGCAGTACTTC. Protein product: CASSFPGQGAYEQYF.

The chain recombines TRBV18 with TRBJ2-1; a weak D match, TRBD1 (5 bases). Germline assignment: CDR1 KGHSH and CDR2 LQKENI. V dropped 3 bases and J dropped 2 bases, with 8 bases sitting between them. This CDR3 region has 14 residues. As DNA, the CDR3 is TGTGCCAGCTCACCTCAGGGCGCCTACAATGAGCAGTTCTTC. Translating it yields CASSPQGAYNEQFF.

The chain employs TRBV5-1 and TRBJ2-7; 7 nucleotides align to TRBD1. This CDR3 is built from 15 residues. Looked up from germline, CDR1 is SGHRS and CDR2 is YFSETQ. J lost 2 bases, V lost 0 bases, and 5 bases had no gene match. The CDR3 loop is CASSLAPGTAYEQYV. Here the CDR3 DNA reads TGCGCCAGCAGCTTGGCCCCAGGGACAGCCTACGAGCAGTACGTC.

In this sample, this clone turned up once. V is TRBV7-6 and J is TRBJ2-3; a possible D gene is TRBD1 (5 bases). The V end lost 5 bases, the J end lost 0 bases, and 18 bases lay between the germline ends. This CDR3 is 17 amino acids long. Germline CDR1 SGHVS, CDR2 FNYEAQ. The CDR3: CASSISFFGASTDTQYF. The CDR3 nucleotides read TGTGCCAGCAGCATATCCTTCTTTGGGGCGAGCACAGATACGCAGTATTTT.

The genes are TRBV23-1 and TRBJ1-6; 7 bases are a match to TRBD1. TRBV23-1 is classed as an ORF, of uncertain function. Unmatched junction bases numbered 8, after V lost 3 bases and J lost 3 bases. The CDR3 has 17 residues. The CDR3 spells CASSHTGDPFYNSPLHF. CDR3 DNA: TGCGCCAGCAGTCATACAGGGGATCCCTTCTATAATTCACCCCTCCACTTT.

The chain employs TRBV12-5 and TRBJ2-5; TRBD1 aligns across 8 bases. Germline lookup yields CDR1 LGHNT and CDR2 FRNRAP. The V segment lost 3 bases and the J segment 3 bases; nucleotides outside the gene matches: 12. This CDR3 is 17 amino acids long. The CDR3 coding sequence is TGTGCTAGTGGTTTCCTGACAGGGGATTGGGAAAAAGAGACCCAGTACTTC. Translation: CASGFLTGDWEKETQYF.

The chain combines TRBV5-4 with TRBJ2-7; 8 nucleotides match TRBD1. V trimming: 4 bases; J trimming: 1 base; junction bases outside the gene matches: 7. CDR1 and CDR2 (germline): SGHNT, YYREEE (reference sequence). The CDR3 runs 15 residues. Written as DNA, the CDR3 is TGTGCCAGCAGCCTACCGGGACAGGTATCCTACGAGCAGTACTTC. It encodes CASSLPGQVSYEQYF. Together with reference TRBV5-4 and TRBJ2-7, the CDR3 gives the full variable domain: ETGVTQSPTHLIKTRGQQVTLRCSSQSGHNTVSWYQQALGQGPQFIFQYYREEENGRGNFPPRFSGLQFPNYSSELNVNALELDDSALYLCASSLPGQVSYEQYFGPGTRLTVT.

The chain recombines TRBV15 with TRBJ1-1; a weak D match, TRBD1 (6 bases). The germline V and J ends were trimmed by 4 bases and 1 base, with 13 bases remaining between them. This CDR3 region has 15 residues. CDR1 is LNHNV, CDR2 YYDKDF, per germline (reference sequence). The CDR3 here is CATSTRTGKNTEAFF. In nucleotides, the CDR3 is TGTGCCACCAGCACTCGAACAGGGAAGAACACTGAAGCTTTCTTT.